This T cell receptor (beta chain) was identified during a study of neurological immune-mediated disorders. Whole-study context: Relapsing-remitting forms accounted for 31 of the 34 multiple sclerosis patients and secondary progressive forms for 3. Study-wide points: HTLV-1-associated myelopathy displayed the greatest TCR clonal expansion, and multiple sclerosis exhibited the smallest, lower than that of healthy controls.

There are many counts of this clonotype. Antigen specificity is unknown. V was cut by 0 bases and J by 2 bases, with 9 bases left in between. Germline V gives CDR1 SGHRS, CDR2 YFSETQ. CDR3 length: 14 residues. Sequencing of 15-18 subjects in each run yielded over 190 million TCR-beta sequences. TCRdb recomputed calls from the 5' RACE reads with MiXCR, one row per CDR3 protein. The sample comprises 55,000 to 65,000 distinct CDR3 sequences, roughly 3.2% of which are singletons, and 2.5% to 4% rests with the top ten. The origin of this receptor is a woman aged 30 to 39 with multiple sclerosis. Sequenced material: PBMCs. The chain employs TRBV5-1 and TRBJ2-7, with D possibly matching TRBD2 (6 bases). CDR3 protein: CASSLAGGTYEQYF. The CDR3 DNA follows: TGCGCCAGCAGCTTGGCCGGCGGGACCTACGAGCAGTACTTC.